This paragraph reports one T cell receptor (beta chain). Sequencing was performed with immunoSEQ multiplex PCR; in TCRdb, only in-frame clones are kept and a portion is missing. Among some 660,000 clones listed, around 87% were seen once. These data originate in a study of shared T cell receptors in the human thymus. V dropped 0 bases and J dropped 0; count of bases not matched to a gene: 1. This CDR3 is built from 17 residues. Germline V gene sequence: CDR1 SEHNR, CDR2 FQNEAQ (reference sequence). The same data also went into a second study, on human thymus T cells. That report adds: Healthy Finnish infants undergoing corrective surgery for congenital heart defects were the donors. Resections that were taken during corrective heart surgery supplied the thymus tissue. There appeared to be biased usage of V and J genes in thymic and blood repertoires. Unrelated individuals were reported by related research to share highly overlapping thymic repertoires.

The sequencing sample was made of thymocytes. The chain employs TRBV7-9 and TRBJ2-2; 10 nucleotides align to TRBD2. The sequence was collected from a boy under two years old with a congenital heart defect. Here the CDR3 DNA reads TGTGCCAGCAGCTTAGCGGGACTAGCGTCGAACACCGGGGAGCTGTTTTTT. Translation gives CASSLAGLASNTGELFF.